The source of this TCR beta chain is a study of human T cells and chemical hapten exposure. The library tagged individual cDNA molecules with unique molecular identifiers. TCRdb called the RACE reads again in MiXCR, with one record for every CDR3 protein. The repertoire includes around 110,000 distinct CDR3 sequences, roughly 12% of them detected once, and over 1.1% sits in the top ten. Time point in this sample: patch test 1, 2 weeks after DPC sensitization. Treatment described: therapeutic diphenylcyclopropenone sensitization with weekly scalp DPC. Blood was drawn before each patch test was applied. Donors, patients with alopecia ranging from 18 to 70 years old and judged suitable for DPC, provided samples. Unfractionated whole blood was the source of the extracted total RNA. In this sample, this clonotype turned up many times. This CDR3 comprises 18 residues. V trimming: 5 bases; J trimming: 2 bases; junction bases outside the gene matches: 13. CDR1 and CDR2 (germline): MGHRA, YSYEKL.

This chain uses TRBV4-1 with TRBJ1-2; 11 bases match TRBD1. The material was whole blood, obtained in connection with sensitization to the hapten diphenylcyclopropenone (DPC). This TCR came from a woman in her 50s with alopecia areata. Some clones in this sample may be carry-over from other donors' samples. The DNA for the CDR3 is TGCGCCAGCAGCTCAGCGGGGCTTAGGACAGGGGGCAACTATGGCTACACCTTC. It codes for CASSSAGLRTGGNYGYTF.